This passage covers 2 T cell receptor beta chains from one sample sequenced in a study of blood T cell repertoires in COVID-19. Here immunoSEQ multiplex PCR was the method, and the copy in TCRdb shows in-frame clones only, minus some. Among some 190,000 clones, about 80% were seen once, and the ten largest hold approximately 15%. Specimen: PBMCs or T cells enriched from blood (not recorded which). Receptor source: a man aged 55 to 70 who had been exposed to COVID-19.

This chain uses TRBV18 with TRBJ2-2, with 8 bases aligning to TRBD2. The CDR3 contains 16 residues. V was pared by 6 bases and J by 3 bases, with 9 bases of the junction left unmatched. Germline V CDR1 and CDR2: KGHSH, LQKENI. In DNA, the CDR3 is TGTGCCAGCTCCCCCACGGCGGGAGGCGACACCGGGGAGCTGTTTTTT. As protein: CASSPTAGGDTGELFF.

The chain employs TRBV4-2 and TRBJ2-6; TRBD1 matches 10 bases. CDR1 LGHNA and CDR2 YNFKEQ come from the germline V gene. With V trimmed by 0 bases and J by 0 bases, 2 bases remained unmatched. This CDR3 comprises 18 residues. CDR3 residues: CASSQETGGVSGANVLTF. In DNA, the CDR3 is TGTGCCAGCAGCCAAGAGACAGGGGGCGTCTCTGGGGCCAACGTCCTGACTTTC.